The 12 T cell receptor beta chains below all came from one sample that was sequenced in a study of T cell responses to AZD1222 COVID-19 vaccine. The assay was immunoSEQ multiplex PCR, and TCRdb's table has in-frame clones only and misses some. The repertoire includes over 130,000 clones, around nine tenths of them detected once, and 9% to 9.5% sits in the top ten. Material: peripheral blood, obtained 28 days after the second AZD1222 dose. Source of these receptors: an adult who received the AZD1222 COVID-19 vaccine.

CDR3 loop: CASNHRGSQYEQFF. The CDR3 DNA is TGTGCCAGCAACCACAGGGGTAGTCAGTATGAGCAGTTCTTC. This rearrangement joins TRBV28 to TRBJ2-1; 7 nucleotides line up with TRBD1. CDR1 is MDHEN and CDR2 is SYDVKM in the germline V gene. There are 14 residues in the CDR3. V trimming: 7 bases; J trimming: 8 bases; junction bases outside the gene matches: 11.

V is TRBV28 and J is TRBJ1-1; a possible D gene is TRBD1 (6 bases). Looked up from germline, CDR1 is MDHEN and CDR2 is SYDVKM. Trimming pared 2 bases from V and 7 bases from J, leaving 17 bases between. This CDR3 is 15 amino acids long. This chain's CDR3 is CASSLAGPGGSEAFF. DNA for the CDR3: TGTGCCAGCAGTTTAGCGGGGCCCGGGGGCAGTGAAGCTTTCTTT.

The chain's CDR3 is CASSFKRGGDTQYF. CDR3 in DNA: TGTGCCAGCAGCTTCAAACGAGGGGGAGATACGCAGTATTTT. The chain is built from TRBV11-2 and TRBJ2-3, with a tentative D call TRBD1 (6 bases). This CDR3 comprises 14 residues. V shed 3 bases and J shed 5 bases, with 12 bases lying between them. Germline CDR1 SGHAT, CDR2 FQNNGV.

The rearrangement joins TRBV4-1 to TRBJ1-1, with a possible D match to TRBD1 (5 bases). In germline, CDR1 is MGHRA, CDR2 YSYEKL. V dropped 4 bases and J dropped 0 bases, with 12 bases sitting between them. There are 15 residues in the CDR3. The CDR3 loop reads CASSLPGGVNTEAFF. In DNA, the CDR3 is TGCGCCAGCAGCCTCCCCGGGGGTGTGAACACTGAAGCTTTCTTT.

The J gene is TRBJ2-3, the V gene TRBV6-1, with D perhaps matching TRBD1 or TRBD2 (6 bases each). The CDR3 loop spans 16 amino acids. Germline V gives CDR1 MNHNS, CDR2 SASEGT. Trimming shortened V by 2 bases and J by 4 bases, and 16 bases separated the two germline ends. DNA for the CDR3: TGTGCCAGCAGTGAATCTATCGCGGAGGGGGCAGATACGCAGTATTTT. Its protein product is CASSESIAEGADTQYF.

This clone was seen only once. The chain couples TRBV12-3 or TRBV12-4 to TRBJ1-2; D not certain. There are 12 residues in the CDR3. Trimming cost V 6 bases and J 8 bases, with 13 bases left between them. CDR3 bases: TGTGCCAGCAGCCTAGGTTCGGGCGGCTACACCTTC. Translating it yields CASSLGSGGYTF.

The chain recombines TRBV6-4 with TRBJ2-1; D is ambiguous. V dropped 0 bases and J dropped 3 bases, with 12 bases sitting between them. Germline lookup yields CDR1 MRHNA and CDR2 SNTAGT. This CDR3 is built from 16 residues. CDR3 DNA sequence: TGTGCCAGCAGTGACTCCGGTGGAGCGCTCTACAATGAGCAGTTCTTC. Protein sequence: CASSDSGGALYNEQFF.

This clone was seen a single time. V is TRBV27 and J is TRBJ1-5; unclear D gene. Germline CDR1 is MNHEY and CDR2 is SMNVEV (reference sequence). The V end lost 6 bases, the J end lost 1 base, and 13 bases lay between the germline ends. There are 15 residues in the CDR3. CDR3 nucleotide sequence: TGTGCCAGCAGGTCTCGAGGAGTCAGCAATCAGCCCCAGCATTTT. Translating gives CASRSRGVSNQPQHF.

V and J are TRBV19 and TRBJ2-7; D call uncertain. The CDR3 is 15 residues long. V was cut by 3 bases and J by 3 bases, with 15 bases left in between. The germline CDR1 and CDR2 sequences are LNHDA and SQIVND (reference sequence). This CDR3 reads CASSMAGGGDYEQYF. The CDR3 DNA reads TGTGCCAGTAGTATGGCAGGCGGCGGTGACTACGAGCAGTACTTC.

This chain links TRBV6-2 or TRBV6-3 with TRBJ2-1; D is ambiguous. This CDR3 is built from 11 residues. Deletions cut 7 bases from V and 8 bases from J, with 9 bases between. The germline V gene encodes CDR1 MNHEY and CDR2 SVGEGT. CDR3 region: CASTPGDEQFF. CDR3 bases: TGTGCCAGCACCCCTGGGGATGAGCAGTTCTTC.

The chain links TRBV3-1 (or the pseudogene TRBV3-2) to TRBJ1-2; tentatively, D is TRBD1 (6 bases). Germline CDR1 and CDR2: LGHDT and YNNKEL (reference sequence). The CDR3 contains 14 residues. The V end lost 4 bases, the J end lost 7 bases, and 16 bases lay between the germline ends. The CDR3 DNA sequence: TGTGCCAGCAGCCCCTTAGGAGGGGGATTTGGCTACACCTTC. Translated: CASSPLGGGFGYTF.

The rearrangement uses TRBV6-6 and TRBJ2-7, with D hard to call. Trimming pared 2 bases from V and 2 bases from J, leaving 7 bases between. This CDR3 contains 13 residues. From germline, CDR1 is MNHNY and CDR2 SVGAGI (reference sequence). This chain's CDR3 is CASSYPGPYEQYF. CDR3 DNA sequence: TGTGCCAGCAGTTACCCTGGCCCCTACGAGCAGTACTTC.